This T cell receptor (beta chain) was found in a study of shared clonotypes between healthy human individuals. CDR3 length: 14 amino acids. Germline V CDR1 and CDR2: PRHDT, FYEKMQ (reference sequence). The assay was immunoSEQ multiplex PCR, and TCRdb's table has in-frame clones only and misses some. The table includes fewer than 700,000 clones, about 95% detected once. Terminally differentiated effector memory CD45RA+ cells were excluded by CCR7 positive selection of CD45RO-negative cells. This receptor was obtained from a woman aged 30 to 39 in good health. Sample: naive CD8+ T cells sorted from blood. The chain couples TRBV13 to TRBJ2-5; TRBD2 is a possible D gene (6 bases). The DNA end is a closer match to TRBJ2-7, so the J assignment may be wrong. In DNA form, the CDR3 reads TGTGCCAGCAGTCGAGGGACTGCCTCCTACGAGCAGTACTTC. Protein sequence: CASSRGTASYEQYF.